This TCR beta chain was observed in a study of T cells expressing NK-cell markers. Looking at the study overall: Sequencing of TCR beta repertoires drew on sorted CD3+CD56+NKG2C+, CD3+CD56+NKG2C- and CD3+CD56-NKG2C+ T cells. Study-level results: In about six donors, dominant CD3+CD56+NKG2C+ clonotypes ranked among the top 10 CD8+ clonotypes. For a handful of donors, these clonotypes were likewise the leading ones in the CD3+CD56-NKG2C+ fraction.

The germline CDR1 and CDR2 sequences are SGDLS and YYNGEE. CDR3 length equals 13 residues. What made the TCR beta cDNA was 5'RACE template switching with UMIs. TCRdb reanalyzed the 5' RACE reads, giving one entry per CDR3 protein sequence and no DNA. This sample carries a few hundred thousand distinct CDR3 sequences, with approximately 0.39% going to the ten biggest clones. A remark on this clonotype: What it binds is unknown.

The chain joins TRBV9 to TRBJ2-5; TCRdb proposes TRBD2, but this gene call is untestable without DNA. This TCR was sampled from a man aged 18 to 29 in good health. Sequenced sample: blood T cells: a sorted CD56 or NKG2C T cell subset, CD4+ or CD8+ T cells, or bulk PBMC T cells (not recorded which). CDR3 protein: CASTTNIEETQYF.